A single sample gave rise to the 10 T cell receptor beta chains below, sequenced in a study of cytotoxic CD8 clonotypes in ibrutinib-treated CLL. Some clones are missing from TCRdb's copy, which holds only in-frame ones; the method was immunoSEQ multiplex PCR. In the table there are 120,000 to 150,000 clones, approximately 90% of which are singletons. The sample consisted of PBMCs, taken after 12 months of ibrutinib treatment. The receptors were gathered from a human donor with chronic lymphocytic leukemia.

This sequence joins TRBV7-2 and TRBJ1-1; no firm D call. The CDR3 length is 13 residues. Germline V gives CDR1 SGHTA, CDR2 FQGNSA. V was pared by 4 bases and J by 0 bases, with 6 bases between. For the CDR3, the DNA is TGTGCCAGCAGCTCAATCATGAACACTGAAGCTTTCTTT. It yields the protein CASSSIMNTEAFF.

The chain recombines TRBV28 with TRBJ1-1; D remains unclear. The CDR3 contains 13 residues. Germline loops: CDR1 MDHEN, CDR2 SYDVKM. V lost 2 bases and J 8 bases, leaving 12 bases between the germline ends. The CDR3: CASSLLDPREAFF. Here the CDR3 DNA reads TGTGCCAGCAGTTTACTAGACCCCAGGGAAGCTTTCTTT.

In this sample, this clone turned up a few times. This chain connects TRBV7-9 to TRBJ1-4; D is ambiguous. V was shortened by 1 base and J by 8 bases, with 8 bases between the two germline ends. CDR3 length: 13 amino acids. Germline loops: CDR1 SEHNR, CDR2 FQNEAQ (reference sequence). The CDR3 sequence: CASSLEEAEKLFF. The CDR3 DNA follows: TGTGCCAGCAGCTTAGAGGAAGCAGAAAAACTGTTTTTT.

The chain couples TRBV18 to TRBJ2-7; 9 bases map to TRBD1. V lost 6 bases, J lost 4 bases, and 7 bases stayed unmatched. Germline V gene lookup returns CDR1 KGHSH and CDR2 LQKENI. The CDR3 is made up of 14 amino acids. CDR3 nucleotides: TGTGCCAGCTCCCGAGGGACAGGGCGGTACGAGCAGTACTTC. It is translated as CASSRGTGRYEQYF. The full variable domain, in which reference TRBV18 and TRBJ2-7 provide the parts outside the CDR3, is NAGVMQNPRHLVRRRGQEARLRCSPMKGHSHVYWYRQLPEEGLKFMVYLQKENIIDESGMPKERFSAEFPKEGPSILRIQQVVRGDSAAYFCASSRGTGRYEQYFGPGTRLTVT.

This clone was seen once. The V and J genes are TRBV28 and TRBJ1-2; tentatively, D is TRBD1 (5 bases). Germline V gene sequence: CDR1 MDHEN, CDR2 SYDVKM. V gave up 7 bases and J gave up 4 bases, with 16 bases separating them. CDR3 size: 14 residues. The CDR3 sequence: CASTTGVWSYGYTF. CDR3 DNA sequence: TGTGCCAGCACTACGGGGGTATGGAGCTATGGCTACACCTTC.

V gene TRBV28 combines with J gene TRBJ2-1; 8 bases match TRBD2. The CDR3 consists of 18 residues. V was clipped by 6 bases and J by 7 bases; unmatched bases: 20. Looked up from germline, CDR1 is MDHEN and CDR2 is SYDVKM. The CDR3 region has the DNA TGTGCCAGCAGGACGGGTCCCATAGCGGGATGGGCGGGGAATGAGCAGTTCTTC. Protein product: CASRTGPIAGWAGNEQFF.

The rearrangement uses TRBV5-6 and TRBJ2-2; the D gene is possibly TRBD2 (6 bases). CDR1 SGHDT and CDR2 YYEEEE come from the germline V gene. The length of the CDR3 is 14 residues. V shed 4 bases and J shed 7 bases, with 14 bases lying between them. Here the CDR3 DNA reads TGTGCCAGCAGCGCCCAATCGGGGGTCGGGGAGCTGTTTTTT. Its protein is CASSAQSGVGELFF.

CDR3 in DNA: TGTGCCAGCAGCGAGACTAGCGGGAGGTTCTCAGATACGCAGTATTTT. This codes for CASSETSGRFSDTQYF. The chain carries TRBV9 and TRBJ2-3; 13 positions agree with TRBD2. Looked up from germline, CDR1 is SGDLS and CDR2 is YYNGEE. The CDR3 consists of 16 residues. Trimming took 3 bases from V and 4 from J; bases not matched to a gene: 5.

V gene TRBV28 combines with J gene TRBJ2-6; D ambiguous. The CDR3 runs to 13 residues. The germline V and J ends were trimmed by 6 bases and 0 bases, with 3 bases remaining between them. Germline V lookup: CDR1 MDHEN, CDR2 SYDVKM. In DNA, the CDR3 is TGTGCCAGCAGGTTCTCTGGGGCCAACGTCCTGACTTTC. It yields the protein CASRFSGANVLTF. The whole variable domain, filled in from reference TRBV28 and TRBJ2-6, reads DVKVTQSSRYLVKRTGEKVFLECVQDMDHENMFWYRQDPGLGLRLIYFSYDVKMKEKGDIPEGYSVSREKKERFSLILESASTNQTSMYLCASRFSGANVLTFGAGSRLTVL.

This sequence joins TRBV9 and TRBJ1-1, with 10 bases matching TRBD1. V shed 3 bases and J 2 bases; nucleotides not matched to a gene: 10. Germline V gene sequence: CDR1 SGDLS, CDR2 YYNGEE. The CDR3 sequence is 17 residues long. For the CDR3, the DNA is TGTGCCAGCAGCGCTAGTGGGACAGGGGATGCCAACACTGAAGCTTTCTTT. Its protein product is CASSASGTGDANTEAFF. Looking up the rest from reference TRBV9 and TRBJ1-1 gives the full variable domain: DSGVTQTPKHLITATGQRVTLRCSPRSGDLSVYWYQQSLDQGLQFLIQYYNGEERAKGNILERFSAQQFPDLHSELNLSSLELGDSALYFCASSASGTGDANTEAFFGQGTRLTVV.